Given below is one T cell receptor (beta chain) in context. Antigen unknown. These data originate in a study of long-term antiretroviral therapy in people with HIV. Study-level findings and limits: The clones with expansion before ART were dominant in the repertoire at all time points. The blood, collected between about 2003 and 2018, was possibly taken under older ART regimens.

In germline, CDR1 is GTSNPN, CDR2 SVGIG (reference sequence). The CDR3 consists of 14 residues. The run of the v3.0 immunoSEQ assay was at survey level. Each sample aimed for 40,000-50,000 sequenced T-cell genomes. The assay was immunoSEQ multiplex PCR, and TCRdb's table has in-frame clones only and misses some. Of some 25,000 clones listed, approximately 83% are singletons. There were roughly 0.9-11 million cryopreserved PBMC in the samples before DNA extraction. The source material was unsorted PBMCs, sampled 1.2 years after starting antiretroviral therapy. The chain recombines TRBV30 with TRBJ1-1; TRBD1 agrees at 7 bases. The clonotype originates from a man aged 45-65 years with HIV. The CDR3 is CAIRQGTMNTEAFF. The CDR3 region has the DNA TGTGCAATTCGACAGGGCACCATGAACACTGAAGCTTTCTTT.